Below, 12 T cell receptor beta chains from the same sample are listed, as sequenced in a study of T-cell memory formation after mild COVID-19. From the 5' RACE reads, TCRdb called clonotypes with MiXCR, one entry per CDR3 protein. This sample has about 400,000 distinct CDR3 sequences, with 15% to 20% found just once. Specimen: PBMCs or a T cell subset sorted from them (not recorded which). Receptors originate from a man between 18 and 35 years old who had mild COVID-19 (a few samples of this study predate the infection). Cell type and time point are not known.

This clonotype was observed at least ten times. The chain is built from TRBV29-1 and TRBJ2-3; D uncertain. Looked up from germline, CDR1 is SQVTM and CDR2 is ANQGSEA. The V end lost 7 bases, the J end lost 2 bases, and 7 bases lay between the germline ends. The CDR3 runs 11 residues. The CDR3 DNA sequence: TGCAGCGCCTCGGACACAGATACGCAGTATTTT. Protein sequence: CSASDTDTQYF.

This clonotype occurred a few times. V is TRBV18 and J is TRBJ2-5; D is uncertain. The germline V gene encodes CDR1 KGHSH and CDR2 LQKENI. The length of the CDR3 is 14 residues. Deletions cut 3 bases from V and 2 bases from J, with 10 bases between. CDR3 in DNA: TGTGCCAGCTCACCCTGGGGTTTACAAGAGACCCAGTACTTC. It translates to CASSPWGLQETQYF.

This clonotype has more than one count but fewer than ten. The chain has TRBV5-1 and TRBJ2-1; 8 bases align to TRBD2. With V trimmed by 0 bases and J by 2 bases, 7 bases remained unmatched. The CDR3 length is 17 residues. From germline, CDR1 is SGHRS and CDR2 YFSETQ. The CDR3 nucleotides are TGCGCCAGCAGCTTGGGGGTCGGCGGGGGGACCTACAATGAGCAGTTCTTC. Its protein product is CASSLGVGGGTYNEQFF.

This clonotype was observed a single time. The V and J genes are TRBV27 and TRBJ2-7; 10 bases agree with TRBD2. The CDR3 is made up of 16 amino acids. The junction had 12 bases not matched to a gene; V was cut back by 6 bases and J by 4 bases. CDR1 and CDR2 (germline): MNHEY, SMNVEV (reference sequence). CDR3 sequence reads: CASRRLRTAGGYEQYF. CDR3 DNA sequence: TGTGCCAGCAGACGCCTCAGGACAGCGGGAGGGTACGAGCAGTACTTC.

The V and J genes are TRBV4-3 and TRBJ2-4; the match to TRBD1 covers 8 bases. The junction had 4 bases not matched to a gene; V was cut back by 0 bases and J by 0 bases. Germline CDR1 reads LGHNA; CDR2 reads YSLEER. The CDR3 contains 17 residues. For the CDR3, the DNA is TGCGCCAGCAGCCAAGATCGGACAGGGCTAGCCAAAAACATTCAGTACTTC. It encodes CASSQDRTGLAKNIQYF.

This chain connects TRBV7-9 to TRBJ1-6; 7 bases line up with TRBD1. Germline-derived CDR1 and CDR2 are SEHNR and FQNEAQ (reference sequence). CDR3 length: 14 amino acids. After removal of 5 bases from V and 8 bases from J, the junction contained 6 bases not matched to a gene. CDR3 loop: CASSRDRVDSPLHF. In nucleotides, the CDR3 is TGTGCCAGCAGCCGAGACAGGGTTGATTCACCCCTCCACTTT.

This sequence joins TRBV6-5 and TRBJ2-5; TRBD1 matches 7 bases. The trim removed 6 bases at V and 4 bases at J, leaving 8 bases unmatched. The CDR3 runs to 14 residues. Germline V gene sequence: CDR1 MNHEY, CDR2 SVGAGI. The CDR3 region is CASSRTGAGETQYF. CDR3 coding DNA: TGTGCCAGCAGCCGCACAGGGGCGGGAGAGACCCAGTACTTC.

This clonotype came up a few times. The CDR3 DNA reads as TGTGCCACCAGTGAAGGGGGCCGGGACTATGGCTACACCTTC. Translated, it gives CATSEGGRDYGYTF. The chain joins TRBV24-1 to TRBJ1-2, with TRBD1 matching over 7 bases. Germline V gene lookup returns CDR1 KGHDR and CDR2 SFDVKD. This CDR3 has 14 amino acids. V was pared by 4 bases and J by 3 bases, with 4 bases of the junction left unmatched.

The sample holds a few counts of this clonotype. This chain connects TRBV6-6 to TRBJ1-1; 7 positions agree with TRBD1. The CDR3 is 12 amino acids. The J segment lost 1 base and the V segment lost 7 bases, leaving 0 bases of the junction unmatched. In germline, CDR1 is MNHNY, CDR2 SVGAGI (reference sequence). The CDR3 here is CASNRGNTEAFF. CDR3 nucleotide sequence: TGTGCCAGCAACAGGGGGAACACTGAAGCTTTCTTT.

The chain uses TRBV5-1 and TRBJ2-7; D possibly corresponds to TRBD1 (5 bases). This CDR3 comprises 15 residues. Deletions cut 1 base from V and 4 bases from J, with 15 bases between. Germline CDR1 reads SGHRS; CDR2 reads YFSETQ. The CDR3 nucleotides are TGCGCCAGCAGCTTGTTGCAGGGCCCGGTTTACGAGCAGTACTTC. Its protein is CASSLLQGPVYEQYF.

The V and J genes are TRBV5-5 and TRBJ2-2; 8 bases align to TRBD2. The V gene end was trimmed by 2 bases and the J gene end by 3 bases; junction bases not matched to a gene: 9. Germline V gives CDR1 SGHKS, CDR2 YYEKEE (reference sequence). CDR3 length: 17 amino acids. This chain's CDR3 is CASSFYLSGGHTGELFF. The CDR3 nucleotides read TGTGCCAGCAGCTTCTATCTATCGGGGGGGCACACCGGGGAGCTGTTTTTT.

This clonotype was counted ten times or more. The chain links TRBV12-3 or TRBV12-4 to TRBJ1-2, with D possibly matching TRBD1 (5 bases). The CDR3 covers 14 residues. Between the trimmed V and J ends, which lost 5 bases and 2 bases, there was a span of 12 bases. CDR3 DNA: TGTGCCAGCAGTCGGGGAGGGGAGAACTATGGCTACACCTTC. Translating it yields CASSRGGENYGYTF.